The clone carrying this T cell receptor (beta chain) came up a few times. This sample is part of a study of early T cells in non-severe SARS-CoV-2 infection. Study as a whole: Sequenced bulk RNA came from whole blood that was unsorted, and chains were unpaired.

TCRdb itself ran the 5' RACE reads through MiXCR, one entry per CDR3 protein. The repertoire holds approximately 83,000 distinct CDR3 sequences, with over 12% as singletons. The specimen was whole blood. This clonotype was obtained from an adult who was a healthcare worker with PCR-confirmed SARS-CoV-2 infection or an uninfected control (not recorded which).

The CDR3 here is CASSLNPPEVGNTIYF. Written as DNA, the CDR3 is TGCGCCAGCAGCTTGAATCCTCCGGAGGTTGGAAACACCATATATTTT. V and J are TRBV5-1 and TRBJ1-3; D is undetermined. Looked up from germline, CDR1 is SGHRS and CDR2 is YFSETQ. V was pared by 1 base and J by 3 bases, with 14 bases between. The CDR3 length is 16 residues.